A selection of T cell receptor beta chains follows, all from one sample in a study of T-cell memory formation after mild COVID-19. TCRdb independently ran MiXCR on the 5' RACE reads; one entry per CDR3 protein. The sample contains roughly 600,000 distinct CDR3 sequences, approximately 18% of which appear only once. Material for sequencing was PBMCs or a T cell subset sorted from them (not recorded which). The receptor set was obtained from an adult woman who had mild COVID-19 (a few samples of this study predate the infection). Cell type and time point are not known. CDR3s include the opening cysteine and the closing phenylalanine or tryptophan.

TRBJ2-7 | TRBV24-1 | CATSETLGYEQYF
TRBJ2-7 | TRBV25-1 | CASKWGIEQYF
TRBJ2-1 | TRBV11-1 | CASSFLAGALFF
TRBJ2-2 | TRBV24-1 | CASGWGQMNTGELFF
TRBJ2-7 | TRBV29-1 | CSVLSGRENEQYF
TRBJ2-5 | TRBV5-1 | CASKRQGAEVETQYF
TRBJ2-1 | TRBV27 | CASSLYRAESSYNEQFF
TRBJ2-3 | TRBV9 | CASSVGTSGSMDTQYF
TRBJ2-5 | TRBV19 | CASSIAPRGTSGTYQETQYF
TRBJ2-7 | TRBV6-6 | CASSWGLAGAYEQYF
TRBJ2-2 | TRBV24-1 | CATSGSLGRPGPRDAGELFF
TRBJ1-4 | TRBV7-2 | CASSRSAASNEKLFF
TRBJ1-1 | TRBV19 | CASIKQGTEAFF
TRBJ1-5 | TRBV5-1 | CASRPGQGGNQPQHF
TRBJ2-7 | TRBV20-1 | CSARDQGGGPYEQYF
TRBJ2-5 | TRBV27 | CASSPPGSSGETQYF
TRBJ2-5 | TRBV12-3/TRBV12-4 | CASSLALVGLSGPGETQYF
TRBJ2-7 | TRBV12-3/TRBV12-4 | CASRLRDAGQYF
TRBJ2-3 | TRBV29-1 | CSVEGTNTQYF
TRBJ2-3 | TRBV23-1 | CASSHPGTGGDTQYF
TRBJ1-2 | TRBV19 | CAPPSGGNYGYTF
TRBJ2-7 | TRBV6-5 | CASSAPGQGSYEQYF
TRBJ2-7 | TRBV6-6 | CASSRVLAGDYEQYF
TRBJ2-5 | TRBV10-2 | CASSEVGTIQETQHF
TRBJ1-4 | TRBV12-3/TRBV12-4 | CASSLAQYGGLEKLFF
TRBJ2-7 | TRBV5-6 | CASRPASRTSSYEQYF
TRBJ2-5 | TRBV12-3/TRBV12-4 | CASRTSGGSVETQYF
TRBJ1-1 | TRBV5-6 | CASSLGSTEAFF
TRBJ2-1 | TRBV5-6 | CASSYPGFPSYNEQFF
TRBJ2-3 | TRBV5-1 | CASSGSLSSGDTQYF
TRBJ2-5 | TRBV5-1 | CASSSTSGEETQYF
TRBJ2-7 | TRBV12-3/TRBV12-4 | CASTRTGKPYEQYF
TRBJ2-7 | TRBV28 | CASSFGDRGYEQYF
TRBJ2-1 | TRBV5-1 | CASSLDGDFNEQFF
TRBJ1-1 | TRBV5-1 | CASSASPTGAMNTEAFF
TRBJ2-7 | TRBV7-9 | CASSLSPSGSSYEQYF
TRBJ2-1 | TRBV7-2 | CASSSMRASGSERSYNEQFF
TRBJ2-4 | TRBV12-3/TRBV12-4 | CASSPLTGVAKNIQYF
TRBJ2-3 | TRBV20-1 | CSARELAGGQDTQYF
TRBJ1-1 | TRBV5-1 | CASSLGSNAEAFF
TRBJ2-1 | TRBV5-1 | CASTLRGGNEQFF